The 29 T cell receptor beta chains in this list originate from one sample, sequenced in a study of cytomegalovirus exposure and HLA in healthy donors. It was with 60 Vbeta and 13 Jbeta primers that the PCR ran. Some clones are missing from TCRdb's copy, which holds only in-frame ones; the method was immunoSEQ multiplex PCR. Among over 140,000 clones listed, almost 85% were seen once. Sequenced input: PBMCs. Every receptor here comes from a man in his thirties or forties in good health and CMV-seropositive.

The chain couples TRBV7-9 to TRBJ2-7, with 10 positions matching TRBD2. Germline CDR1 reads SEHNR; CDR2 reads FQNEAQ (reference sequence). The CDR3 runs 16 residues. Losses at the gene ends were 6 bases for V and 2 bases for J; bases not matched to a gene: 10. CDR3 coding DNA: TGTGCCAGCAGTTACCAAAAAAGCGGGGGGGCCTACGAGCAGTACTTC. Encoded protein: CASSYQKSGGAYEQYF.

V gene TRBV13 combines with J gene TRBJ2-7; D is possibly TRBD1 (5 bases). The CDR3 spans 17 residues. Germline V gene lookup returns CDR1 PRHDT and CDR2 FYEKMQ (reference sequence). V was trimmed by 1 base and J by 7 bases, leaving 23 bases between them. The CDR3 loop is CASSLAGQYPTTEEQYF. The CDR3 coding sequence is TGTGCCAGCAGCTTAGCAGGACAATACCCTACGACCGAGGAGCAGTACTTC.

The chain recombines TRBV25-1 with TRBJ1-1; tentatively, D is TRBD1 (6 bases). Germline V gene sequence: CDR1 MGHDK, CDR2 SYGVNS. The CDR3 is 15 residues long. Trimming removed 6 bases at V and 0 bases at J, with 14 bases between. CDR3 DNA sequence: TGTGCCAGCAGGAGGGGGGGCCAAATGAACACTGAAGCTTTCTTT. It specifies CASRRGGQMNTEAFF. The whole variable domain, filled in from reference TRBV25-1 and TRBJ1-1, reads EADIYQTPRYLVIGTGKKITLECSQTMGHDKMYWYQQDPGMELHLIHYSYGVNSTEKGDLSSESTVSRIRTEHFPLTLESARPSHTSQYLCASRRGGQMNTEAFFGQGTRLTVV.

This sequence joins TRBV4-1 and TRBJ1-2, with D possibly matching TRBD1 (6 bases). Germline V lookup: CDR1 MGHRA, CDR2 YSYEKL. V was pared by 1 base and J by 8 bases, with 17 bases between. The CDR3 covers 15 residues. CDR3 nucleotide sequence: TGCGCCAGCAGCCAAGTACTCGGTGCAGGGGTCGGCTACACCTTC. Translation gives CASSQVLGAGVGYTF.

The chain links TRBV11-1 to TRBJ2-6, with 7 bases aligning to TRBD1. CDR1 and CDR2 (germline): SGHAT, FQDESV (reference sequence). This CDR3 region has 17 residues. V shed 5 bases and J 1 base; nucleotides not matched to a gene: 8. CDR3 residues: CASSPRDSRSGANVLTF. In DNA, the CDR3 is TGTGCCAGCAGCCCCCGGGACAGTCGTTCTGGGGCCAACGTCCTGACTTTC.

The chain combines TRBV5-1 with TRBJ2-5; 9 nucleotides agree with TRBD1. This CDR3 region has 14 residues. V gave up 6 bases and J gave up 4 bases; unmatched junction bases: 7. Per the germline V gene, CDR1 is SGHRS and CDR2 is YFSETQ. The CDR3 reads CASIDRGGGETQYF. CDR3 nucleotide sequence: TGCGCCAGCATCGACAGGGGGGGTGGAGAGACCCAGTACTTC.

The J gene is TRBJ2-3, the V gene TRBV11-2; 11 bases line up with TRBD2. The CDR3 is 15 amino acids. Germline CDR1 and CDR2: SGHAT and FQNNGV. V trimming: 6 bases; J trimming: 3 bases; junction bases outside the gene matches: 5. The CDR3 loop is CASRVAGGPTDTQYF. The CDR3 DNA follows: TGTGCCAGCAGAGTAGCGGGAGGGCCGACAGATACGCAGTATTTT. The whole variable domain, filled in from reference TRBV11-2 and TRBJ2-3, reads EAGVAQSPRYKIIEKRQSVAFWCNPISGHATLYWYQQILGQGPKLLIQFQNNGVVDDSQLPKDRFSAERLKGVDSTLKIQPAKLEDSAVYLCASRVAGGPTDTQYFGPGTRLTVL.

The chain joins TRBV19 to TRBJ1-1; D gene ambiguous. The CDR3 is 13 residues long. The germline V gene encodes CDR1 LNHDA and CDR2 SQIVND (reference sequence). V was pared by 1 base and J by 5 bases, with 8 bases between. The CDR3 DNA reads TGTGCCAGTAGTATAGGGCAGTTGACTGAAGCTTTCTTT. Translating it yields CASSIGQLTEAFF.

There are many counts of this clone. The rearrangement links TRBV5-8 to TRBJ2-5; the match to TRBD1 covers 10 bases. V lost 4 bases and J lost 5; bases outside the gene matches: 5. Germline loops: CDR1 SGHTS, CDR2 YDEGEE. This CDR3 region has 14 residues. The CDR3 spells CASSPGQGSETQYF. The CDR3 DNA sequence: TGTGCCAGCAGCCCGGGACAGGGGTCGGAGACCCAGTACTTC.

This clone was detected once. The chain has TRBV28 and TRBJ2-1; 9 positions match TRBD2. J was trimmed by 7 bases and V by 6 bases; bases with no gene match: 7. This CDR3 contains 14 residues. Per the germline V gene, CDR1 is MDHEN and CDR2 is SYDVKM. The CDR3 spells CASRSYSGRNEQFF. Written as DNA, the CDR3 is TGTGCCAGCAGATCCTATAGCGGGAGAAATGAGCAGTTCTTC.

The genes are TRBV2 and TRBJ2-1; D perhaps matches TRBD2 (6 bases). The length of the CDR3 is 11 residues. V dropped 8 bases and J dropped 10 bases, with 12 bases sitting between them. CDR1 and CDR2 from the germline V gene are SNHLY and FYNNEI. CDR3 sequence reads: CASRRVTEQFF. The CDR3 DNA sequence: TGTGCCAGCCGGAGGGTAACCGAGCAGTTCTTC.

The V call is TRBV20-1, the J call TRBJ2-1; no firm D call. The V gene's germline CDR1 is DFQATT and CDR2 SNEGSKA (reference sequence). This CDR3 comprises 11 residues. V dropped 6 bases and J dropped 8 bases, with 11 bases sitting between them. CDR3 amino acids: CSAPRLDEQFF. Here the CDR3 DNA reads TGCAGTGCCCCTCGGTTGGATGAGCAGTTCTTC.

The chain uses TRBV9 and TRBJ2-7, with D tentatively TRBD2 (6 bases). CDR3 length: 14 residues. CDR1 SGDLS and CDR2 YYNGEE come from the germline V gene. Trimming removed 0 bases from V and 1 base from J, with 8 bases in between. The CDR3 region is CASSVDGRSYEQYF. The CDR3 DNA reads TGTGCCAGCAGCGTAGACGGGAGATCCTACGAGCAGTACTTC.

In the case of this clone: The junction does not match germline at one end; this may be a read error. The chain joins TRBV28 to TRBJ1-3; TRBD1 is a possible D gene (5 bases). The CDR3 runs 16 residues. Per the germline V gene, CDR1 is MDHEN and CDR2 is SYDVKM. The CDR3 bases are TGTGCCAGCAGTTCGTTCCTCGACAGTACTGGAGACACCATATATTTT. As protein: CASSSFLDSTGDTIYF.

J is TRBJ1-4 and V is TRBV10-2; TRBD1 aligns across 8 bases. V shed 6 bases, J shed 6 bases, and the junction held 6 bases outside the gene matches. This CDR3 is 14 amino acids long. Germline CDR1 WSHSY, CDR2 SAAADI. CDR3 in amino acids: CASRDRARDEKLFF. CDR3 nucleotide sequence: TGCGCCAGCAGGGACAGGGCGAGGGATGAAAAACTGTTTTTT.

The V and J genes are TRBV9 and TRBJ2-6; weak D call: TRBD1 (6 bases). V gave up 2 bases and J gave up 3 bases, with 9 bases separating them. Germline V gives CDR1 SGDLS, CDR2 YYNGEE. This CDR3 region has 15 residues. CDR3 DNA sequence: TGTGCCAGCAGCGTGGCAGGGGTTGGGGCCAACGTCCTGACTTTC. Translation gives CASSVAGVGANVLTF.

As for this clone: Other DNA sequences from this sample encode an identical CDR3 as well. The rearrangement uses TRBV7-2 and TRBJ2-5; D is possibly TRBD2 (6 bases). V gave up 0 bases and J gave up 5 bases, with 10 bases separating them. Germline CDR1 reads SGHTA; CDR2 reads FQGNSA. This CDR3 contains 14 residues. The CDR3 loop is CASSLAGAGETQYF. Written as DNA, the CDR3 is TGTGCCAGCAGCTTAGCCGGGGCGGGGGAGACCCAGTACTTC. The whole variable domain, remainder taken from reference TRBV7-2 and TRBJ2-5, is GAGVSQSPSNKVTEKGKDVELRCDPISGHTALYWYRQSLGQGLEFLIYFQGNSAPDKSGLPSDRFSAERTGGSVSTLTIQRTQQEDSAVYLCASSLAGAGETQYFGPGTRLLVL.

This rearrangement joins TRBV10-3 to TRBJ2-7; 7 bases are shared with TRBD2. CDR1 is ENHRY and CDR2 is SYGVKD in the germline V gene. The trim removed 6 bases at V and 6 bases at J, leaving 2 bases unmatched. This CDR3 has 11 amino acids. CDR3 loop: CAIRGGSEQYF. CDR3 bases: TGTGCCATCAGGGGCGGGAGCGAGCAGTACTTC.

The V call is TRBV6-1, the J call TRBJ2-7; 9 bases line up with TRBD1. Per germline, CDR1 MNHNS and CDR2 SASEGT. This CDR3 is built from 14 residues. V dropped 7 bases and J dropped 7; count of bases not matched to a gene: 11. CDR3 coding DNA: TGTGCCAGCACCCAAGGGGGACAGGGTAAGGAGCAGTACTTC. Its protein is CASTQGGQGKEQYF.

This clone was detected once. The gene calls are TRBV30 and TRBJ2-1, with 10 bases that match TRBD2. With V trimmed by 6 bases and J by 7 bases, 9 bases remained unmatched. Germline loops: CDR1 GTSNPN, CDR2 SVGIG (reference sequence). The CDR3 runs 14 residues. CDR3 sequence: CACATSGLANEQFF. In DNA form, the CDR3 reads TGTGCCTGTGCGACTAGCGGGTTGGCGAATGAGCAGTTCTTC.

The sample holds a few counts of this clone. The chain has TRBV30 and TRBJ1-4, with 9 bases lining up with TRBD1. V gave up 2 bases and J gave up 8 bases; unmatched junction bases: 9. This CDR3 has 15 residues. Germline V gene lookup returns CDR1 GTSNPN and CDR2 SVGIG (reference sequence). CDR3 loop: CAWSFTGTGNEKLFF. DNA of the CDR3: TGTGCCTGGAGTTTCACCGGGACAGGGAACGAAAAACTGTTTTTT.

CDR3 amino acids: CASSTTGGGGNTIYF. CDR3 bases: TGTGCCAGCAGTACAACAGGGGGCGGTGGAAACACCATATATTTT. V gene TRBV27 combines with J gene TRBJ1-3; 9 bases map to TRBD1. With V trimmed by 5 bases and J by 3 bases, 5 bases remained unmatched. Germline values: CDR1 MNHEY, CDR2 SMNVEV (reference sequence). This CDR3 comprises 15 residues.

This rearrangement joins TRBV10-3 to TRBJ1-3; no definite D call. Looked up from germline, CDR1 is ENHRY and CDR2 is SYGVKD. Trimming left V 10 bases short and J 0 bases short, with 7 bases between. This CDR3 region has 12 residues. The CDR3 DNA is TGTGCCACCCTCTCCTCTGGAAACACCATATATTTT. Amino acid sequence: CATLSSGNTIYF.

The count of this clone is one. The chain joins TRBV18 to TRBJ1-1; 7 bases line up with TRBD1. Germline V CDR1 and CDR2: KGHSH, LQKENI. J lost 7 bases, V lost 4 bases, and 6 bases had no gene match. The CDR3 length is 13 residues. The CDR3 sequence: CASSRSRDSEAFF. CDR3 coding DNA: TGTGCCAGCTCACGCAGCCGGGACAGTGAAGCTTTCTTT. The full variable domain, with the rest looked up from reference TRBV18 and TRBJ1-1, is NAGVMQNPRHLVRRRGQEARLRCSPMKGHSHVYWYRQLPEEGLKFMVYLQKENIIDESGMPKERFSAEFPKEGPSILRIQQVVRGDSAAYFCASSRSRDSEAFFGQGTRLTVV.

The chain couples TRBV6-1 to TRBJ2-1; D possibly corresponds to TRBD2 (6 bases). V lost 1 base and J 3 bases, leaving 10 bases between the germline ends. Looked up from germline, CDR1 is MNHNS and CDR2 is SASEGT. The CDR3 spans 15 residues. CDR3 residues: CASSEEEGDYNEQFF. CDR3 in DNA: TGTGCCAGCAGTGAAGAGGAGGGAGACTACAATGAGCAGTTCTTC.

The chain is built from TRBV19 and TRBJ2-2; no reliable D call. V was shortened by 6 bases and J by 2 bases, with 10 bases between the two germline ends. This CDR3 region has 14 residues. Germline assignment: CDR1 LNHDA and CDR2 SQIVND (reference sequence). CDR3 protein: CASRVWQNTGELFF. The CDR3 DNA is TGTGCCAGTAGAGTGTGGCAAAACACCGGGGAGCTGTTTTTT.

DNA for the CDR3: TGTGCCAGCAGCCTAATTCCCGCTAGCGGTCGTTCCTACGAGCAGTACTTC. Translating it yields CASSLIPASGRSYEQYF. The chain is built from TRBV7-6 and TRBJ2-7; TRBD2 matches 7 bases. The junction had 14 bases not matched to a gene; V was cut back by 5 bases and J by 1 base. Germline CDR1 and CDR2: SGHVS and FNYEAQ. This CDR3 comprises 17 residues.

The chain recombines TRBV27 with TRBJ2-1; 10 bases align to TRBD2. The V gene's germline CDR1 is MNHEY and CDR2 SMNVEV (reference sequence). J was trimmed by 4 bases and V by 10 bases; bases with no gene match: 22. The CDR3 totals 19 residues. The CDR3 is CAISPISTASGGTYNEQFF. The CDR3 DNA follows: TGTGCCATTTCGCCGATCTCTACTGCTAGCGGGGGAACTTACAATGAGCAGTTCTTC.

The chain uses TRBV29-1 and TRBJ1-5, with D unclear. Trimming removed 1 base at V and 0 bases at J, with 7 bases between. The germline V gene encodes CDR1 SQVTM and CDR2 ANQGSEA. The CDR3 runs to 14 residues. CDR3 sequence: CSVEVHISNQPQHF. CDR3 coding DNA: TGCAGCGTTGAAGTCCACATTAGCAATCAGCCCCAGCATTTT.